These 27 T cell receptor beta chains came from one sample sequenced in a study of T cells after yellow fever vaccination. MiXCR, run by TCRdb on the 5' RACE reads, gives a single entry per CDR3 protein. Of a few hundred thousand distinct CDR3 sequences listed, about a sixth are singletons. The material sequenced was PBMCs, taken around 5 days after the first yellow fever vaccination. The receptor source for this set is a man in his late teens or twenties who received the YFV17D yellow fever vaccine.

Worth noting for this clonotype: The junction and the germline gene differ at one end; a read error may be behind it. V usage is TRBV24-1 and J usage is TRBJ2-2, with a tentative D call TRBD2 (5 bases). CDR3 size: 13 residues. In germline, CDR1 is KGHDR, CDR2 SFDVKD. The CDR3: CATGSSLTGEQFF. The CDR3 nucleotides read TGTGCCACCGGAAGCAGTCTCACCGGGGAGCAGTTTTTT.

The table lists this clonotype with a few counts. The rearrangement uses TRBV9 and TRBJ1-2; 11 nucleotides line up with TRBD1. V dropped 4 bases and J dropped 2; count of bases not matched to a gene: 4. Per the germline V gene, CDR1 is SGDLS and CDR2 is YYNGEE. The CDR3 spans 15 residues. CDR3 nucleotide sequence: TGTGCCAGCAGCAAAGGACAGGGGGCAAACTATGGCTACACCTTC. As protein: CASSKGQGANYGYTF.

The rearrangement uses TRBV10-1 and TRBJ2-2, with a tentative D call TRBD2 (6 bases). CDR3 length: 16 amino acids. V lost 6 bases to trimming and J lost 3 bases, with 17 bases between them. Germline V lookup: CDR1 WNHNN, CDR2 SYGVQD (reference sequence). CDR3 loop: CASRRGAGKDTGELFF. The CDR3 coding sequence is TGCGCCAGCAGGCGGGGAGCAGGGAAGGACACCGGGGAGCTGTTTTTT.

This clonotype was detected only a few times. The CDR3 coding sequence is TGCAGTGCTAGATACGAGGGGCCCCCTCAAGAGACCCAGTACTTC. Translating gives CSARYEGPPQETQYF. This chain links TRBV20-1 with TRBJ2-5, with D tentatively TRBD1 or TRBD2 (5 bases each). The CDR3 covers 15 residues. Germline V gene lookup returns CDR1 DFQATT and CDR2 SNEGSKA (reference sequence). Deletions cut 2 bases from V and 2 bases from J, with 15 bases between.

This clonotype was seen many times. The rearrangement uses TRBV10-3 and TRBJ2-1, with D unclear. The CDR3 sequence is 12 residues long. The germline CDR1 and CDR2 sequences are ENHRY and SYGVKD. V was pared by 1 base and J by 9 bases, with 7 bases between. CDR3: CAISEYSSEQFF. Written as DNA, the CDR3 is TGTGCCATCAGTGAGTATTCCAGTGAGCAGTTCTTC.

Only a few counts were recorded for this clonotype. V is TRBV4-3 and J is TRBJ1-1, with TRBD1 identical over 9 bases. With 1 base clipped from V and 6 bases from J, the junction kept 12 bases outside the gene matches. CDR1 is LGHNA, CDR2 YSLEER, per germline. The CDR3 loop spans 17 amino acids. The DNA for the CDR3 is TGCGCCAGCAGCCAAGTGGGAATGGGACAGGGTTTGTCTGAAGCTTTCTTT. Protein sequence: CASSQVGMGQGLSEAFF.

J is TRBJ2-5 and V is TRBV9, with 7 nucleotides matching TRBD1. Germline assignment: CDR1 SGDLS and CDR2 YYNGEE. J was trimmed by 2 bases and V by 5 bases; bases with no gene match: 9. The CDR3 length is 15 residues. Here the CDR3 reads CASSGLTGDQETQYF. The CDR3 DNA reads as TGTGCCAGCAGTGGTCTCACAGGGGATCAAGAGACCCAGTACTTC.

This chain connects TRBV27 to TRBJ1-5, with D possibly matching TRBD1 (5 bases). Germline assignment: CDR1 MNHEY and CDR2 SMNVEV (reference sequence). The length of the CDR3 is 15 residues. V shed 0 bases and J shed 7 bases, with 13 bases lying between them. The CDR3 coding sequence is TGTGCCAGCAGTTTATCCCGGGGGTCGGGGCAGCCCCAGCATTTT. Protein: CASSLSRGSGQPQHF.

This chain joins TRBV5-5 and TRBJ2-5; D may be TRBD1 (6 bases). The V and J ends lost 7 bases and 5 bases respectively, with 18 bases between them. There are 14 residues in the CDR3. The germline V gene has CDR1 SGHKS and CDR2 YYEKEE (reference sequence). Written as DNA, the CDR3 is TGTGCCAGCTCTTTTTTCCCAGGGGACGAGACCCAGTACTTC. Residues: CASSFFPGDETQYF.

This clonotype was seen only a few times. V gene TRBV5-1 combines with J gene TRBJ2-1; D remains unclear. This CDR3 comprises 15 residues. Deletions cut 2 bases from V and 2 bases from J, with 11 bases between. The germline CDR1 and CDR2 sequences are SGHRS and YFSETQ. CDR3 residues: CASSLGIDPYNEQFF. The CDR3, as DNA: TGCGCCAGCAGCTTAGGGATTGATCCCTACAATGAGCAGTTCTTC.

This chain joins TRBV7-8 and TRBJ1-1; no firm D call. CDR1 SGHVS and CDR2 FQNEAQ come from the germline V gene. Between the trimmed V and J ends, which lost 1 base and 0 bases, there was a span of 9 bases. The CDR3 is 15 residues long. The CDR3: CASSLERLMNTEAFF. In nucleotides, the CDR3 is TGTGCCAGCAGCTTAGAGAGATTGATGAACACTGAAGCTTTCTTT.

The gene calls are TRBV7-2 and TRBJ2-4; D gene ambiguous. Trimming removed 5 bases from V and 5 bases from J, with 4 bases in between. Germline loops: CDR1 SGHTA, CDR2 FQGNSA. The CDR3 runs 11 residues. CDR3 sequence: CASSVQNIQYF. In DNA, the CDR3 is TGTGCCAGCAGCGTACAAAACATTCAGTACTTC.

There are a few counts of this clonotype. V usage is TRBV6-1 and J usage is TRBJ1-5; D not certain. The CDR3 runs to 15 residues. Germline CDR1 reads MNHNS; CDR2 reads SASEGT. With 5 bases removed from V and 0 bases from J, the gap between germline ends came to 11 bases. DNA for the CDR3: TGTGCCAGCAGTTATGGCTTCAATAGCAATCAGCCCCAGCATTTT. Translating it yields CASSYGFNSNQPQHF.

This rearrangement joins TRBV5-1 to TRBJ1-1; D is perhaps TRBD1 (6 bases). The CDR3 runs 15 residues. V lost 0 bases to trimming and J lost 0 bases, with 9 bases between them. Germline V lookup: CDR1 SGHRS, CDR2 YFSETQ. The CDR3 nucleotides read TGCGCCAGCAGCTTGGAAGGGGGGTTGAACACTGAAGCTTTCTTT. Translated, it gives CASSLEGGLNTEAFF.

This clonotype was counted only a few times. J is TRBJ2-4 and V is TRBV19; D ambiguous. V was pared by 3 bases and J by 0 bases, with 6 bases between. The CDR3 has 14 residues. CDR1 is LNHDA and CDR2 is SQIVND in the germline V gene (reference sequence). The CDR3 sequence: CASSIQEAKNIQYF. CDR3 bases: TGTGCCAGTAGTATTCAAGAAGCCAAAAACATTCAGTACTTC.

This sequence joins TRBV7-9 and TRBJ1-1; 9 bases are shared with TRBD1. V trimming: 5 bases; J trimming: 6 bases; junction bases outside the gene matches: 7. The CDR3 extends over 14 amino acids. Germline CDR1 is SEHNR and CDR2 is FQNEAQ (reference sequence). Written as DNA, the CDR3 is TGTGCCAGCAGCCTGGGACAGGGAATGCCTGAAGCTTTCTTT. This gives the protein CASSLGQGMPEAFF.

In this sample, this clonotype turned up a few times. The CDR3 sequence: CASSSFDSGNEQYV. DNA of the CDR3: TGTGCCAGCTCATCCTTCGACAGTGGCAACGAGCAGTACGTC. The V and J genes are TRBV18 and TRBJ2-7; D is perhaps TRBD1 (5 bases). V was clipped by 5 bases and J by 5 bases, with 16 bases between them. This CDR3 region has 14 residues. The germline V gene encodes CDR1 KGHSH and CDR2 LQKENI.

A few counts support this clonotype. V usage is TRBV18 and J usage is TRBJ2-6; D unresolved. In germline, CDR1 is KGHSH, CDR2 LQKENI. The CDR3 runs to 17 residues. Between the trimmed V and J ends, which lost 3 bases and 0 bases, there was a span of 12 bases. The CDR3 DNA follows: TGTGCCAGCTCACCCGGTTTCAGCCGCTCTGGGGCCAACGTCCTGACTTTC. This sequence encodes CASSPGFSRSGANVLTF.

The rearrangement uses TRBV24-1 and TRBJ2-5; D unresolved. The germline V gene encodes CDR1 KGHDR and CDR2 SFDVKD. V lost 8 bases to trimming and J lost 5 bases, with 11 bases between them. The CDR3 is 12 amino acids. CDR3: CATKGQSETQYF. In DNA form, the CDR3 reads TGTGCCACCAAGGGTCAGTCGGAGACCCAGTACTTC.

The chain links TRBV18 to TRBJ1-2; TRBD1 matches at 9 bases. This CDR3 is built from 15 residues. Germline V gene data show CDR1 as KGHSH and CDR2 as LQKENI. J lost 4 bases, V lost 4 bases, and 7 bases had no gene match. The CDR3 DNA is TGTGCCAGCTCACGTAACAGGGGGCGAAGCTATGGCTACACCTTC. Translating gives CASSRNRGRSYGYTF.

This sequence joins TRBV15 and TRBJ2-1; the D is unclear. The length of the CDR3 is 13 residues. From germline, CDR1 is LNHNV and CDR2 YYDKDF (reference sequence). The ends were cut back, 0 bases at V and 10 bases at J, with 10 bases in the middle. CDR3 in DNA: TGTGCCACCAGCAGAGACTCCCGTAGGGAGCAGTTCTTC. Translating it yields CATSRDSRREQFF.

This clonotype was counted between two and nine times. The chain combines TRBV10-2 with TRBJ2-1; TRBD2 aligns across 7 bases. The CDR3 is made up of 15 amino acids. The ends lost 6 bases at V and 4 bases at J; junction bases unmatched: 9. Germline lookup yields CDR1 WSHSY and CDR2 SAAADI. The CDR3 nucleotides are TGCGCCAGCAGGGTGATTGGGGGGGGTTACAATGAGCAGTTCTTC. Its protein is CASRVIGGGYNEQFF.

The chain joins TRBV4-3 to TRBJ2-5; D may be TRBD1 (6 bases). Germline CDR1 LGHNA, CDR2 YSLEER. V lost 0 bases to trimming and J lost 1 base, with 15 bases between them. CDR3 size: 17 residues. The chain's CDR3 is CASSQEVPRTAQETQYF. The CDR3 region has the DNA TGCGCCAGCAGCCAAGAAGTTCCTAGGACAGCCCAAGAGACCCAGTACTTC.

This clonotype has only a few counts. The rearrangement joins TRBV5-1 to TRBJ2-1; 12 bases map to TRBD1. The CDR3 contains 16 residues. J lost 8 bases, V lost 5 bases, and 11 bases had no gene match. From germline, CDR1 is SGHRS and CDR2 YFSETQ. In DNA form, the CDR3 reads TGCGCCAGCAGTCATCAGGGACAGGGGGCGTGGGATGAGCAGTTCTTC. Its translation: CASSHQGQGAWDEQFF.

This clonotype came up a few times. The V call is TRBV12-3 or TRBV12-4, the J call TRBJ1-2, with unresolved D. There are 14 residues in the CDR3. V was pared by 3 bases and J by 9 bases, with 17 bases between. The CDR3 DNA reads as TGTGCCAGCAGTTTGAGGCAGATAGGAACCAGCTACACCTTC. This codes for CASSLRQIGTSYTF.

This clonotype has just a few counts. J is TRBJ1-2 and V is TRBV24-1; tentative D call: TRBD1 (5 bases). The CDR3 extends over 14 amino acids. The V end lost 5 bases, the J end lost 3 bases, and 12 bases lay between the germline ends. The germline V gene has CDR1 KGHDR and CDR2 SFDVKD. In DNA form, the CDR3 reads TGTGCCACCAGTGTCGGGACGCTTGACTATGGCTACACCTTC. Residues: CATSVGTLDYGYTF.

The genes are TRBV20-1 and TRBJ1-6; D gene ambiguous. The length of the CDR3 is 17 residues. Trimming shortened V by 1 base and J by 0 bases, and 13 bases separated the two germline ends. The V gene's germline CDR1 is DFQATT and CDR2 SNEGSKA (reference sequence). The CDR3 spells CSARGEHQSSYNSPLHF. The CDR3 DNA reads TGCAGTGCTAGAGGGGAACACCAAAGCTCCTATAATTCACCCCTCCACTTT.